A single sample is the source of the 9 T cell receptor beta chains below, sequenced in a study of post-analysis software for immune sequencing data. Antigen specificity for these receptors is unknown. Study conclusions and caveats: Controls had lower frequencies than patients of about five TRBV segments, which included TRBV5-6, TRBV5-1 and TRBV20-1.

The authors incorporated unique molecular identifiers into the TCR beta cDNA libraries. TCRdb called the PCR reads again in MiXCR, with one record for every CDR3 protein. The data show under 200,000 distinct CDR3 sequences, with 25% to 35% seen just once and 3% to 4% held by the top ten. Input material: blood. The receptor set was obtained from a girl aged 2-17 years with multiple sclerosis.

The rearrangement uses TRBV29-1 and TRBJ2-6; 7 bases align to TRBD1. Germline CDR1 SQVTM, CDR2 ANQGSEA. V lost 7 bases, J lost 4 bases, and 7 bases stayed unmatched. This CDR3 is 14 amino acids long. Here the CDR3 DNA reads TGCAGCGCCCTGGACAGGCGAGGGGCCAACGTCCTGACTTTC. This sequence encodes CSALDRRGANVLTF.

This clonotype was seen only a few times. The J gene is TRBJ1-1, the V gene TRBV9; no clear D gene. CDR3 length: 13 residues. Germline loops: CDR1 SGDLS, CDR2 YYNGEE. Deletions cut 1 base from V and 2 bases from J, with 6 bases between. The CDR3 nucleotides are TGTGCCAGCAGCGTACAGCGAAACACTGAAGCTTTCTTT. Protein sequence: CASSVQRNTEAFF.

This clonotype was seen ten or more times. The J gene is TRBJ2-5, the V gene TRBV29-1, with 8 bases fitting TRBD1. Germline-derived CDR1 and CDR2 are SQVTM and ANQGSEA. Trimming cost V 6 bases and J 5 bases; bases outside gene matches: 8. CDR3 length equals 13 residues. The CDR3 bases are TGCAGCGTCTCCGGACAGGGCTACGAGACCCAGTACTTC. As protein: CSVSGQGYETQYF. Together with reference TRBV29-1 and TRBJ2-5, the CDR3 gives the full variable domain: SAVISQKPSRDICQRGTSLTIQCQVDSQVTMMFWYRQQPGQSLTLIATANQGSEATYESGFVIDKFPISRPNLTFSTLTVSNMSPEDSSIYLCSVSGQGYETQYFGPGTRLLVL.

Worth noting for this clonotype: A read error may account for a junction end that differs from germline. The J gene is TRBJ2-1, the V gene TRBV20-1; 7 bases line up with TRBD2. Germline CDR1 and CDR2: DFQATT and SNEGSKA (reference sequence). The CDR3 runs 12 residues. The CDR3 is CSLGRESHEQVF. The CDR3 nucleotides read TGCAGCTTGGGGCGGGAGTCACATGAGCAGGTCTTC.

A note on this clonotype: Since a much larger clone is just one base distant, this may be a read error. The V call is TRBV20-1, the J call TRBJ2-4; the match to TRBD2 covers 7 bases. CDR1 DFQATT and CDR2 SNEGSKA come from the germline V gene (reference sequence). V shed 1 base and J 13 bases; nucleotides not matched to a gene: 19. The CDR3 is 16 residues long. The CDR3 bases are TGCAGTGCTAGAGCCGTTGAGCGGGGCAGCTCCTACAAGCAGTACTTC. Translated, it gives CSARAVERGSSYKQYF.

The gene calls are TRBV25-1 and TRBJ2-1; weak D call: TRBD2 (6 bases). This CDR3 contains 15 residues. Trimming pared 6 bases from V and 1 base from J, leaving 13 bases between. CDR1 MGHDK and CDR2 SYGVNS come from the germline V gene. The CDR3 region has the DNA TGTGCCAGCAGCCCTTGGGGGGATTCCTACAATGAGCAGTTCTTC. Its translation is CASSPWGDSYNEQFF.

This clonotype was counted a single time. Being one base from a much bigger clone, this may be a read error. V and J are TRBV5-1 and TRBJ2-1, with TRBD1 matching over 9 bases. CDR1 and CDR2 (germline): SGHRS, YFSETQ. This CDR3 spans 16 amino acids. The CDR3 region has the DNA TGCGCCAGCAGCACCGGACAGGGGAAGATCTACGATGAGCAGTTCTTC. Protein: CASSTGQGKIYDEQFF.

The V and J genes are TRBV20-1 and TRBJ2-1, with 9 positions matching TRBD1. J was trimmed by 5 bases and V by 4 bases; bases with no gene match: 12. CDR1 is DFQATT and CDR2 is SNEGSKA in the germline V gene (reference sequence). The CDR3 is 16 amino acids. The CDR3, as DNA: TGCAGTGCTACCCCTAGGACAGGGGTCCGGGACAATGAGCAGTTCTTC. Translation gives CSATPRTGVRDNEQFF.

This clonotype was counted at least ten times. Compared with germline, one end of the junction differs, possibly owing to a read error. The chain joins TRBV5-1 to TRBJ2-3; D is perhaps TRBD2 (6 bases). CDR1 and CDR2 (germline): SGHRS, YFSETQ. The CDR3 contains 13 residues. CDR3 DNA: TGTGCCAGCAGCTTAGCGGGCACAGATACGCAGTATTTT. This gives the protein CASSLAGTDTQYF.